The clone carrying this TCR beta chain was counted between two and nine times. Under the authors' procedure: From reference gene primer amplification, estimates of nucleated cell counts were derived. Assay used: immunoSEQ multiplex PCR; TCRdb lists only in-frame clones, some missing. The D gene and trimming were derived from the DNA, and the V and J assignments and clone size from that table. The sample carries some 89,000 clones, roughly 80% recorded once. This specimen belongs to a study of blood T cell repertoires in COVID-19. Across the whole study: Some COVID-19 samples were acute and others convalescent; all came from the United States, Italy and Spain. The cDNA or gDNA used as material had been derived from T cells, B-cell-depleted T cells, or PBMCs.

V lost 4 bases, J lost 3 bases, and 3 bases stayed unmatched. This CDR3 has 14 residues. The germline V gene encodes CDR1 SGHKS and CDR2 YYEKEE (reference sequence). The V call is TRBV5-5, the J call TRBJ2-3; TRBD1 matches 9 bases. Sequenced material: peripheral blood. This clonotype originated in a man aged 55 to 70 with acute or convalescent COVID-19. The CDR3 coding sequence is TGTGCCAGCAGCAAGGGACAGGGAACAGATACGCAGTATTTT. Protein product: CASSKGQGTDTQYF.